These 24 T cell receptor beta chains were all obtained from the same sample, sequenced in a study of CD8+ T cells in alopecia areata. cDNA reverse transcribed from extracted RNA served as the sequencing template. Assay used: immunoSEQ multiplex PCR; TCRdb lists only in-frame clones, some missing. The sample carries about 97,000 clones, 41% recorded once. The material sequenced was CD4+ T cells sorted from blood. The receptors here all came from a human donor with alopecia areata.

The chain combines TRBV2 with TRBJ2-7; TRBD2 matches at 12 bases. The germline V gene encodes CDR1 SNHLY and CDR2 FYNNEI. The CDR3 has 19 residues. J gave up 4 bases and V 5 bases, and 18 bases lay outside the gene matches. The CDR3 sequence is CASSPPQGGLAGRVYEQYF. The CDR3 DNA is TGTGCCAGCAGTCCCCCACAGGGTGGACTAGCGGGAAGGGTATACGAGCAGTACTTC.

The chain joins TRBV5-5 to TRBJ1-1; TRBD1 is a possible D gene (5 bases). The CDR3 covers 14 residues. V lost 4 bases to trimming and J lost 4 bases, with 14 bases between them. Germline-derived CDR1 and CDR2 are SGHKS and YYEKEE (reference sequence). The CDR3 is CASSLSLGTTEAFF. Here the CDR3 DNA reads TGTGCCAGCAGCCTGAGCTTGGGGACCACTGAAGCTTTCTTT.

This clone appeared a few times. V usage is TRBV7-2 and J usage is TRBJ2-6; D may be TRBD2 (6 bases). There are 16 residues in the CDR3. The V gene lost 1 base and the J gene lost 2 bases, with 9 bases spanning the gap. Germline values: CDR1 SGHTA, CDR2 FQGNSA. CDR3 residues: CASSLVGGTGANVLTF. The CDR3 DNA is TGTGCCAGCAGCTTAGTTGGAGGGACTGGGGCCAACGTCCTGACTTTC.

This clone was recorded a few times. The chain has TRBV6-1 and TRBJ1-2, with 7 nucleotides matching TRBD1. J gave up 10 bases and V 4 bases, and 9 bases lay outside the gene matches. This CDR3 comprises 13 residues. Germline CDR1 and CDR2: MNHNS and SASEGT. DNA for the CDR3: TGTGCCAGCAGTGGGACAGGCCACCGCTTCTACACCTTC. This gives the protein CASSGTGHRFYTF.

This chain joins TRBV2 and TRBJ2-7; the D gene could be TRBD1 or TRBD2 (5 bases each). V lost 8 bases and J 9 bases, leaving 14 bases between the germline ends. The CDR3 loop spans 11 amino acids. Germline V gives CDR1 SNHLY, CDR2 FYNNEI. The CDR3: CASGSMGRQYF. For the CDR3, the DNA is TGTGCCAGCGGAAGTATGGGACGGCAGTACTTC.

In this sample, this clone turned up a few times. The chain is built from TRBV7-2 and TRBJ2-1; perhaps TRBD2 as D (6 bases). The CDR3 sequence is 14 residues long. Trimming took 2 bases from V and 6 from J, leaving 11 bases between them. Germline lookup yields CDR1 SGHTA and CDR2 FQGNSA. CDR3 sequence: CASSLTGSPNEQFF. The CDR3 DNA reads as TGTGCCAGCAGCTTAACCGGGAGTCCCAATGAGCAGTTCTTC.

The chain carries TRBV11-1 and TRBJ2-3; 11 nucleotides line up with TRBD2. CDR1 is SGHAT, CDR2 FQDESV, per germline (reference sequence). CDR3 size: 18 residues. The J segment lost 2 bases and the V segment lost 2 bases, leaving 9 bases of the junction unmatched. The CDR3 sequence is CASSLHFGLAGSTDTQYF. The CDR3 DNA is TGTGCCAGCAGCTTACACTTCGGACTAGCGGGCTCCACAGATACGCAGTATTTT.

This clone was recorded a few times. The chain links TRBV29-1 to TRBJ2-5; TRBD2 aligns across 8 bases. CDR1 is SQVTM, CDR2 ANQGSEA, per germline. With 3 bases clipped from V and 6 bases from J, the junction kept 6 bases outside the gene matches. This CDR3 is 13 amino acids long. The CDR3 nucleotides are TGCAGCGTTGAGGCGGGGGGAGATCAGACCCAGTACTTC. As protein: CSVEAGGDQTQYF.

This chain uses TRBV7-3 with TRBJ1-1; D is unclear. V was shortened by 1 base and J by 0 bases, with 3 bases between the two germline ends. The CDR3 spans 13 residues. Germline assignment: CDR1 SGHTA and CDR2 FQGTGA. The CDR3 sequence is CASSLRMNTEAFF. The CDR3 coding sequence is TGTGCCAGCAGCTTAAGGATGAACACTGAAGCTTTCTTT.

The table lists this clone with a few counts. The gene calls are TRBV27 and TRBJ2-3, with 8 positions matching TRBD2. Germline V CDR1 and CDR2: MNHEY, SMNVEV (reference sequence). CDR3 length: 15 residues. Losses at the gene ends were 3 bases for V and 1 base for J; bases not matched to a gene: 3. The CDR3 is CASSFLAGGTDTQYF. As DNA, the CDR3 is TGTGCCAGCAGTTTTCTAGCGGGTGGCACAGATACGCAGTATTTT.

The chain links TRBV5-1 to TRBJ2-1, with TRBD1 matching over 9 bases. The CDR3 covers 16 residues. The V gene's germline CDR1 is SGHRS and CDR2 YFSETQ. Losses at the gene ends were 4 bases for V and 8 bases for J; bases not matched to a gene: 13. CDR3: CASSPITGGAVHEQFF. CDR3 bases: TGCGCCAGCAGCCCGATTACAGGGGGCGCCGTCCATGAGCAGTTCTTC.

CDR3 bases: TGTGCCAGCAGTCTCGGACGCGGTTCGGTCAATGAGCAGTTCTTC. Its translation is CASSLGRGSVNEQFF. V gene TRBV27 combines with J gene TRBJ2-1, with unresolved D. CDR1 is MNHEY and CDR2 is SMNVEV in the germline V gene (reference sequence). The CDR3 loop spans 15 amino acids. V dropped 5 bases and J dropped 6 bases, with 17 bases sitting between them.

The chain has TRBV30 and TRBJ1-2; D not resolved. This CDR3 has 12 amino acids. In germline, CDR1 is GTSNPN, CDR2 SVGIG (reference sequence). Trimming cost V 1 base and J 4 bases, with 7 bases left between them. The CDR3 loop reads CAWSGSVYGYTF. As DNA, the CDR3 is TGTGCCTGGAGTGGCTCGGTCTATGGCTACACCTTC.

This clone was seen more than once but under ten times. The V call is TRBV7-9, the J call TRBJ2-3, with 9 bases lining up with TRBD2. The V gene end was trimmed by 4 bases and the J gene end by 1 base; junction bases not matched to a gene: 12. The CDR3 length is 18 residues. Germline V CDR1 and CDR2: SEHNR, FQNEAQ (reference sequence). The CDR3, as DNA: TGTGCCAGCAGCTCGAAATTACACCGACTAGCGGGCACAGATACGCAGTATTTT. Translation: CASSSKLHRLAGTDTQYF.

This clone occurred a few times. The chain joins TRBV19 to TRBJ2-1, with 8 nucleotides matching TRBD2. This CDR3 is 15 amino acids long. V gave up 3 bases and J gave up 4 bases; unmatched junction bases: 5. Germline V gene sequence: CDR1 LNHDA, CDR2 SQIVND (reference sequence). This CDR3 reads CASSMATSGYNEQFF. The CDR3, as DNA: TGTGCCAGTAGTATGGCCACTAGCGGTTACAATGAGCAGTTCTTC.

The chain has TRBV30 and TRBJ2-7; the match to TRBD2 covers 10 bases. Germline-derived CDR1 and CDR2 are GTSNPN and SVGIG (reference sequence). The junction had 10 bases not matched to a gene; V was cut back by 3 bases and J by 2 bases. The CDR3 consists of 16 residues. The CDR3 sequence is CAWRPVASGGAYEQYF. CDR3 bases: TGTGCCTGGAGGCCTGTCGCCAGCGGGGGGGCCTACGAGCAGTACTTC.

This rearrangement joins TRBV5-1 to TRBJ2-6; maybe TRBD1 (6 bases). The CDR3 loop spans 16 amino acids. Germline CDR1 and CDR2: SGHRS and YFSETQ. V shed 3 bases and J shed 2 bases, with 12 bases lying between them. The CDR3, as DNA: TGCGCCAGCAGCTCTACCCAGGGGACTGGGGCCAACGTCCTGACTTTC. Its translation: CASSSTQGTGANVLTF.

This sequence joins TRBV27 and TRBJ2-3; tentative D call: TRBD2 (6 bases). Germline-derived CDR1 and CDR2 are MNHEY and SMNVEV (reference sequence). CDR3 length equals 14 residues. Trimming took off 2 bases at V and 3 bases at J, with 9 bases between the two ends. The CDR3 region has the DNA TGTGCCAGCAGTTTAAGACTAGGAACAGATACGCAGTATTTT. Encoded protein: CASSLRLGTDTQYF.

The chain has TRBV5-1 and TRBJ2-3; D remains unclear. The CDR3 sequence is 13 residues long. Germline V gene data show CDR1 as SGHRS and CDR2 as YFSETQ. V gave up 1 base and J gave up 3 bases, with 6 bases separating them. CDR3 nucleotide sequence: TGCGCCAGCAGCTTGTCGTTTACAGATACGCAGTATTTT. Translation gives CASSLSFTDTQYF.

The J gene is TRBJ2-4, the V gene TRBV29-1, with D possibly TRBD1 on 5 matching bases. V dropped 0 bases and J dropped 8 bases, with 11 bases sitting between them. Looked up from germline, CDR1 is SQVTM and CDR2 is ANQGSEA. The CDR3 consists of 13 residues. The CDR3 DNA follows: TGCAGCGTTGAAGACAGGGCTATGGACATTCAGTACTTC. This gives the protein CSVEDRAMDIQYF. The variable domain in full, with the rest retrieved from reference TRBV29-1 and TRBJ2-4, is SAVISQKPSRDICQRGTSLTIQCQVDSQVTMMFWYRQQPGQSLTLIATANQGSEATYESGFVIDKFPISRPNLTFSTLTVSNMSPEDSSIYLCSVEDRAMDIQYFGAGTRLSVL.

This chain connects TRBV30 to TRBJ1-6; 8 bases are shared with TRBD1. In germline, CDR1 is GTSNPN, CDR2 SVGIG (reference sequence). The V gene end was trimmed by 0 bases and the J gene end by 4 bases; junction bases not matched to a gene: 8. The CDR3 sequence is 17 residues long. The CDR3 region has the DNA TGTGCCTGGAGTGTAACCTGGACAGGGAGGTATAATTCACCCCTCCACTTT. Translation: CAWSVTWTGRYNSPLHF. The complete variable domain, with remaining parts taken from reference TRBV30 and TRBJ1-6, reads SQTIHQWPATLVQPVGSPLSLECTVEGTSNPNLYWYRQAAGRGLQLLFYSVGIGQISSEVPQNLSASRPQDRQFILSSKKLLLSDSGFYLCAWSVTWTGRYNSPLHFGNGTRLTVT.

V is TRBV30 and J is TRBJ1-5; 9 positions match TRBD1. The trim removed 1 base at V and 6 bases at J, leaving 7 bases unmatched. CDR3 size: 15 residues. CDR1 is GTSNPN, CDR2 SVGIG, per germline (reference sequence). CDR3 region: CAWSDYGTGSQPQHF. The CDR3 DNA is TGTGCCTGGAGTGATTACGGGACAGGGAGTCAGCCCCAGCATTTT.

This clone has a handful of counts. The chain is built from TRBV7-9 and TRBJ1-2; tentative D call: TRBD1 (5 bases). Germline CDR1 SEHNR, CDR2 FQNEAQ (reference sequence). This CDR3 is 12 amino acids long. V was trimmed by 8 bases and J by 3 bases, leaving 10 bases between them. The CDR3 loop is CASSWDHYGYTF. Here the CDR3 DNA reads TGTGCCAGCTCCTGGGACCACTATGGCTACACCTTC. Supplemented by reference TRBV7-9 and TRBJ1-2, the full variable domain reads DTGVSQNPRHKITKRGQNVTFRCDPISEHNRLYWYRQTLGQGPEFLTYFQNEAQLEKSRLLSDRFSAERPKGSFSTLEIQRTEQGDSAMYLCASSWDHYGYTFGSGTRLTVV.

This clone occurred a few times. The CDR3 nucleotides read TGCGCCAGCAGCTTGGACCTGGCAGTGTACCAAGAGACCCAGTACTTC. This translates into CASSLDLAVYQETQYF. The chain joins TRBV5-1 to TRBJ2-5; D unclear. Germline assignment: CDR1 SGHRS and CDR2 YFSETQ. Between the trimmed V and J ends, which lost 0 bases and 0 bases, there was a span of 12 bases. The CDR3 is 16 residues long.